These T cell receptor beta chains were read from a single sample in a study of early stage breast cancer tumors. Generated by immunoSEQ multiplex PCR, the TCRdb table keeps only in-frame clones and is missing some. The table records some 58,000 clones, more than 60% of them present only once. The sample comprised blood. These receptors were collected from a person aged 25 to 40 with breast cancer. Both conserved end residues are trimmed from each CDR3.

CDR3: ASSLVATAGVETQY
V: TRBV5-1

CDR3: ASSEKLASFYNEQF
V: TRBV6-1

CDR3: ASSPFSRGEKLF
V: TRBV27

CDR3: ASSSTPQVYEQY
V: TRBV11-2

CDR3: ASSLKGLAAFPDTQY
V: TRBV5-6

CDR3: ASTFDEKLF
V: TRBV2

CDR3: ASSLGSSGANVLT
V: TRBV11-2

CDR3: ASEIGRATDTQY
V: TRBV2

CDR3: ASSIGVSEAF
V: TRBV19

CDR3: ASRTRGSYGYT
V: TRBV6-5

CDR3: ASARQENTEAF
V: TRBV7-6

CDR3: ASLTGPSGSLRGYEQY
V: TRBV10-2

CDR3: ASSDWGETQY
V: TRBV25-1

CDR3: ASSSPPGLRAEQY
V: TRBV7-2

CDR3: ASSLDGGKEAF
V: TRBV7-2

CDR3: ASSFGDNSYEQY
V: TRBV11-2

CDR3: ASSIFGDSNTEAF
V: TRBV19

CDR3: ASSLVGGTGTDTQY
V: TRBV5-1

CDR3: ASSLSGSGNTIY
V: TRBV7-3

CDR3: ASSKGGAGAKYEQY
V: TRBV10-2

CDR3: ASNRGRGQETQY
V: TRBV27

CDR3: ASSFVGSGINYGYT
V: TRBV27

CDR3: ASSIVNVKDEQY
V: TRBV19

CDR3: ASSVGNSGQPQH
V: TRBV9

CDR3: ASSEWQDYEQY
V: TRBV2

CDR3: ASSRTGKQYEQY
V: TRBV19

CDR3: ASSIVGARGPPQH
V: TRBV19

CDR3: ASSLQGTGELF
V: TRBV7-9

CDR3: ASSTDPGGQY
V: TRBV9

CDR3: ASSLSYQETQY
V: TRBV27

CDR3: ASTRTGNEQY
V: TRBV2

CDR3: ASSLVHGGNYGYT
V: TRBV5-5

CDR3: AISESLGTSNEKLF
V: TRBV10-3